Shown below are 17 T cell receptor beta chains from a single sample sequenced in a study of T cells in Graves' hyperthyroidism and ophthalmopathy. Researchers amplified the TCR beta CDR3 regions from RNA transcripts. The HTBI set primed first-round TCR CDR3 RT-PCR. Each CDR3 protein is one row after TCRdb ran MiXCR on the multiplex PCR reads. The data hold roughly 100,000 distinct CDR3 sequences, with about 50% observed a single time. Source material: blood. The receptor set was obtained from a man between 40 and 49 years old with Graves' hyperthyroidism.

In this sample, this clonotype turned up many times. This chain joins TRBV4-1 and TRBJ2-1; tentative D call: TRBD2 (5 bases). This CDR3 comprises 15 residues. Trimming cost V 0 bases and J 4 bases, with 10 bases left between them. Germline lookup yields CDR1 MGHRA and CDR2 YSYEKL. CDR3 sequence: CASSQEGTSYNEQFF. The DNA for the CDR3 is TGCGCCAGCAGCCAAGAGGGAACTAGTTACAATGAGCAGTTCTTC.

The chain combines TRBV11-2 with TRBJ1-3; D remains unclear. Looked up from germline, CDR1 is SGHAT and CDR2 is FQNNGV. CDR3 length: 14 residues. V gave up 11 bases and J gave up 1 base, with 15 bases separating them. CDR3 protein: CAWLQTPSGNTIYF. The DNA of the CDR3 is TGTGCCTGGCTACAGACTCCTTCTGGAAACACCATATATTTT.

The chain employs TRBV12-3 or TRBV12-4 and TRBJ2-3; 9 positions agree with TRBD2. The CDR3 length is 17 residues. The J segment lost 2 bases and the V segment lost 5 bases, leaving 11 bases of the junction unmatched. CDR3 sequence (DNA): TGTGCCAGCAGTCTCCACGGGGCGGGGGGGACCACAGATACGCAGTATTTT. Translated: CASSLHGAGGTTDTQYF.

Ten or more counts support this clonotype. The chain links TRBV24-1 to TRBJ1-2; D remains ambiguous. CDR3 length: 14 amino acids. Germline V gene sequence: CDR1 KGHDR, CDR2 SFDVKD. Trimming shortened V by 4 bases and J by 4 bases, and 12 bases separated the two germline ends. The CDR3 nucleotides read TGTGCCACCAGTGAATCGACCCAACTCTATGGCTACACCTTC. Its translation: CATSESTQLYGYTF.

This clonotype was seen many times. This chain uses TRBV11-1 with TRBJ2-3; TRBD2 might be the D (5 bases). The germline V gene encodes CDR1 SGHAT and CDR2 FQDESV (reference sequence). The CDR3 totals 14 residues. V shed 5 bases and J shed 2 bases, with 11 bases lying between them. The CDR3 DNA is TGTGCCAGCAGCCGACGGGATTACACAGATACGCAGTATTTT. This codes for CASSRRDYTDTQYF.

At least ten counts were recorded for this clonotype. V gene TRBV20-1 combines with J gene TRBJ2-5; D uncertain. Trimming pared 6 bases from V and 3 bases from J, leaving 14 bases between. CDR3 size: 13 residues. The germline CDR1 and CDR2 sequences are DFQATT and SNEGSKA (reference sequence). The chain's CDR3 is CSASKGYKETQYF. The CDR3, as DNA: TGCAGTGCCTCTAAAGGATATAAAGAGACCCAGTACTTC.

The chain links TRBV7-6 to TRBJ2-7; possible D gene TRBD2, 5 bases. CDR1 is SGHVS and CDR2 is FNYEAQ in the germline V gene. This CDR3 region has 18 residues. The germline V and J ends were trimmed by 4 bases and 2 bases, with 24 bases remaining between them. The CDR3: CASSSTPGGGPDPYEQYF. The CDR3 DNA reads TGTGCCAGCAGCTCGACCCCGGGTGGCGGGCCAGACCCCTACGAGCAGTACTTC.

This clonotype has at least ten counts. CDR3 region: CASRPPDKAYEQYF. The CDR3 DNA reads as TGTGCCAGCAGGCCCCCTGACAAGGCCTACGAGCAGTACTTC. V gene TRBV7-9 combines with J gene TRBJ2-7; D gene unclear. Germline CDR1 SEHNR, CDR2 FQNEAQ (reference sequence). The V gene lost 6 bases and the J gene lost 2 bases, with 14 bases spanning the gap. The CDR3 is made up of 14 amino acids.

This clonotype appeared a few times. The chain is built from TRBV9 and TRBJ2-3; perhaps TRBD2 as D (6 bases). The CDR3 covers 13 residues. With 7 bases removed from V and 5 bases from J, the gap between germline ends came to 14 bases. Germline CDR1 SGDLS, CDR2 YYNGEE. This CDR3 reads CASSPGTRDTQYF. CDR3 nucleotides: TGTGCCAGCTCACCTGGGACTCGAGATACGCAGTATTTT.

In DNA form, the CDR3 reads TGTGCCAGCAGTTTGAGGCTACACGTAAATGAGCAGTTCTTC. Protein: CASSLRLHVNEQFF. J is TRBJ2-1 and V is TRBV6-4; D gene unclear. Trimming took 5 bases from V and 7 from J, leaving 15 bases between them. CDR3 length equals 14 residues. Germline CDR1 and CDR2: MRHNA and SNTAGT.

This chain connects TRBV7-2 to TRBJ1-2; 8 positions agree with TRBD1. Per germline, CDR1 SGHTA and CDR2 FQGNSA. This CDR3 has 14 residues. After removal of 4 bases from V and 6 bases from J, the junction contained 7 bases not matched to a gene. The CDR3: CASSSGTGIHGYTF. The CDR3 bases are TGTGCCAGCAGCTCTGGGACAGGAATCCATGGCTACACCTTC.

About this clonotype itself: Possible read error: a much larger clone is one base away. The rearrangement links TRBV25-1 to TRBJ1-2; D is unclear. In germline, CDR1 is MGHDK, CDR2 SYGVNS. The CDR3 has 16 residues. In DNA form, the CDR3 reads TGTACCAGCAGTGAATTTAGACTTCTAAACCTCTATGGCTACACCTTC. It encodes CTSSEFRLLNLYGYTF.

This clonotype was counted once. This may arise from a read error, as a much more abundant clone is one base away. The gene calls are TRBV2 and TRBJ2-5, with D perhaps matching TRBD2 (5 bases). The end of the DNA fits TRBJ2-1 better, so the J call may be wrong. The CDR3 is made up of 14 amino acids. Germline CDR1 SNHLY, CDR2 FYNNEI. DNA of the CDR3: TGCGCCAGCAGCCAAGTTTCGGGAATGGAGACCCAGTTCTTC. This codes for CASSQVSGMETQFF.

V is TRBV5-6 and J is TRBJ2-3; no clear D gene. V dropped 7 bases and J dropped 2 bases, with 17 bases sitting between them. Germline lookup yields CDR1 SGHDT and CDR2 YYEEEE. The CDR3 extends over 15 amino acids. Here the CDR3 DNA reads TGTGCCAGCTCCCTCGAGGACGTCAACACAGATACGCAGTATTTT. Protein: CASSLEDVNTDTQYF. Full variable domain (rest looked up from reference TRBV5-6 and TRBJ2-3): DAGVTQSPTHLIKTRGQQVTLRCSPKSGHDTVSWYQQALGQGPQFIFQYYEEEERQRGNFPDRFSGHQFPNYSSELNVNALLLGDSALYLCASSLEDVNTDTQYFGPGTRLTVL.

V and J are TRBV20-1 and TRBJ2-7; 11 positions match TRBD2. CDR3 length: 14 residues. Unmatched junction bases numbered 5, after V lost 4 bases and J lost 3 bases. The germline gives CDR1 DFQATT, CDR2 SNEGSKA (reference sequence). The CDR3 spells CSAITTSGIYEQYF. CDR3 DNA sequence: TGCAGTGCTATTACGACTAGCGGGATCTACGAGCAGTACTTC.

The chain has TRBV10-3 and TRBJ2-7, with 9 bases that match TRBD1. V shed 4 bases, J shed 5 bases, and the junction held 9 bases outside the gene matches. The CDR3 is 15 amino acids. Germline lookup yields CDR1 ENHRY and CDR2 SYGVKD. In DNA, the CDR3 is TGTGCCATCAGTGTTCTCTCCGGGACAGGGCACGAGCAGTACTTC. Encoded protein: CAISVLSGTGHEQYF.

The sample holds one count of this clonotype. The junction does not match germline at one end; this may be a read error. The genes are TRBV5-1 and TRBJ2-7, with 7 bases identical to TRBD1. Germline assignment: CDR1 SGHRS and CDR2 YFSETQ. There are 17 residues in the CDR3. The CDR3 nucleotides are TGTGCCAGCAGCTTGGCAGACTTGGGACAGAGCTCCTACGAGCAGTACTTC. It specifies CASSLADLGQSSYEQYF. Drawing the rest from reference TRBV5-1 and TRBJ2-7, the complete variable domain is KAGVTQTPRYLIKTRGQQVTLSCSPISGHRSVSWYQQTPGQGLQFLFEYFSETQRNKGNFPGRFSGRQFSNSRSEMNVSTLELGDSALYLCASSLADLGQSSYEQYFGPGTRLTVT.